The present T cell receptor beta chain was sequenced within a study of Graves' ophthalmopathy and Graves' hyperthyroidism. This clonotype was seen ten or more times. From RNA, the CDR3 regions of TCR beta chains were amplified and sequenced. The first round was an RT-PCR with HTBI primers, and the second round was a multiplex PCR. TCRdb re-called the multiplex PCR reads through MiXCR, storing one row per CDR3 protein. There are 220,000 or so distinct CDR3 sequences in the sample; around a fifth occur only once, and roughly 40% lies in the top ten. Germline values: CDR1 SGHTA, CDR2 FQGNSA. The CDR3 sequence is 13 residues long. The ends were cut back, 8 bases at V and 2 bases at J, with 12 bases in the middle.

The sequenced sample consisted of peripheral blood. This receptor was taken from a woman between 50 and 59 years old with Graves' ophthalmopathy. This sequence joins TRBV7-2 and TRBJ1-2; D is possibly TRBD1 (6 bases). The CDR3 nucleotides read TGTGCCAGCCAAAGGGGGGGAAACTATGGCTACACCTTC. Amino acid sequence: CASQRGGNYGYTF.